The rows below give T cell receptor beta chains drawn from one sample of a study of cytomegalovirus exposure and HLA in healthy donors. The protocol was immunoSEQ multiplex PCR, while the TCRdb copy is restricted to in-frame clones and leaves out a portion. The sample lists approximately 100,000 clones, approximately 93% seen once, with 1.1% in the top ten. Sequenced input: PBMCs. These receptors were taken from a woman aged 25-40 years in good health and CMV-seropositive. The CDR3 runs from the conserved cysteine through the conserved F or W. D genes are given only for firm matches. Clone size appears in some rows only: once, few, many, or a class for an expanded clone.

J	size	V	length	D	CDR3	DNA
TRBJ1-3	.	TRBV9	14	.	CASSVAVSGNTIYF	TGTGCCAGCAGCGTAGCCGTGTCTGGAAACACCATATATTTT
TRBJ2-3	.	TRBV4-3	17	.	CASSPHWEFSGTDTQYF	TGCGCCAGCAGCCCCCACTGGGAGTTTAGCGGCACAGATACGCAGTATTTT
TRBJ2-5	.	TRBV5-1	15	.	CASSILSTGVETQYF	TGCGCCAGCAGCATACTATCTACAGGAGTCGAGACCCAGTACTTC
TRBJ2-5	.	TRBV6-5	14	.	CASSYSTAQETQYF	TGTGCCAGCAGTTACTCGACAGCTCAAGAGACCCAGTACTTC
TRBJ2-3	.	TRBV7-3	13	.	CASSELAPDTQYF	TGTGCCAGCAGCGAGCTAGCTCCAGATACGCAGTATTTT
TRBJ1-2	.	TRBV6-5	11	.	CASSDTVGYTF	TGTGCCAGCAGTGATACGGTTGGCTACACCTTC
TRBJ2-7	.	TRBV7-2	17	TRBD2	CASSLGVLAGVSYEQYF	TGTGCCAGCAGCTTAGGCGTTCTAGCGGGAGTCTCCTACGAGCAGTACTTC
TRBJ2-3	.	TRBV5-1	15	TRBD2	CASSFLAGTTDTQYF	TGCGCCAGCAGCTTTCTAGCGGGGACCACAGATACGCAGTATTTT
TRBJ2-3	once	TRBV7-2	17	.	CASSFTAKLTSTDTQYF	TGTGCCAGCAGCTTCACCGCTAAACTAACTAGCACAGATACGCAGTATTTT
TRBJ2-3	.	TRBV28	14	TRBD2	CASSISGNTDTQYF	TGTGCCAGCAGTATTAGCGGGAACACAGATACGCAGTATTTT
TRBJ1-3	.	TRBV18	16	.	CASSPISGSSGNTIYF	TGTGCCAGCTCACCAATCTCGGGGAGCTCTGGAAACACCATATATTTT
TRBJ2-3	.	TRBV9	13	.	CASSPRLTDTQYF	TGTGCCAGCAGCCCCCGACTTACAGATACGCAGTATTTT
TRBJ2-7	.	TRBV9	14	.	CASSVTGASYEQYF	TGTGCCAGCAGCGTCACGGGTGCGTCGTACGAGCAGTACTTC
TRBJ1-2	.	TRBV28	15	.	CASSRNPGSYYGYTF	TGTGCCAGCAGCCGAAATCCGGGGTCGTACTATGGCTACACCTTC
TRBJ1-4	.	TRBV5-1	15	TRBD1	CASSPTGGSGEKLFF	TGCGCCAGCAGTCCAACAGGGGGCAGCGGTGAAAAACTGTTTTTT
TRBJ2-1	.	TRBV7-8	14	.	CASSLETAYNEQFF	TGTGCCAGCAGCTTAGAGACAGCATACAATGAGCAGTTCTTC
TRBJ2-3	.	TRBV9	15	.	CASSASERGTDTQYF	TGTGCCAGCAGCGCCTCTGAGCGGGGCACAGATACGCAGTATTTT
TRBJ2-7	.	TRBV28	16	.	CASSLDRDKGSYEQYF	TGTGCCAGCAGTTTGGACCGGGACAAGGGCTCCTACGAGCAGTACTTC
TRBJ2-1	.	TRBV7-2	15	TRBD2	CASSPLAGGYNEQFF	TGTGCCAGCAGTCCTCTAGCGGGAGGGTATAATGAGCAGTTCTTC
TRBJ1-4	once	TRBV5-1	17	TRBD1	CASGPGQGFSANEKLFF	TGCGCCAGCGGACCGGGACAGGGCTTTTCGGCAAATGAAAAACTGTTTTTT
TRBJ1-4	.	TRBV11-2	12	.	CASSLADSNLFF	TGTGCCAGCAGCTTAGCGGACAGTAATCTGTTTTTT
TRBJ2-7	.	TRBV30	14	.	CAWSGVSGHDEQYF	TGTGCCTGGAGTGGAGTCTCGGGACACGACGAGCAGTACTTC
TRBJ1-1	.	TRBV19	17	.	CASSIQPVTAINTEAFF	TGTGCCAGTAGTATCCAACCCGTGACAGCCATAAACACTGAAGCTTTCTTT
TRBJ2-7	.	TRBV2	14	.	CASSDRLRDYEQYF	TGTGCCAGCAGTGATCGCTTGAGGGACTACGAGCAGTACTTC
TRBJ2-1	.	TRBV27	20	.	CASSLGSRSGPLQSYNEQFF	TGTGCCAGCAGTTTAGGGTCCAGGTCCGGTCCCCTCCAATCCTACAATGAGCAGTTCTTC
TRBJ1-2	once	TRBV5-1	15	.	CASSLVDRTNYGYTF	TGCGCCAGCAGCTTGGTTGACAGGACTAACTATGGCTACACCTTC
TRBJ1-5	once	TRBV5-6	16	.	CASSLGGGLSNQPQHF	TGTGCCAGCAGCTTAGGGGGTGGGCTGAGCAATCAGCCCCAGCATTTT
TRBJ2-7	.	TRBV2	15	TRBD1	CASSEFRQGPKKQYF	TGTGCCAGCAGTGAATTTAGACAGGGGCCCAAGAAGCAGTACTTC